This TCR beta chain is from a study of cytomegalovirus exposure and HLA in healthy donors. Study-wide context: HLA-typed donors were the source of roughly 85 million unique TCRs held in an early data release.

On this clone itself: Its target is unknown.

This CDR3 region has 13 residues. J was trimmed by 5 bases and V by 2 bases; bases with no gene match: 2. Germline assignment: CDR1 MGHRA and CDR2 YSYEKL. Study outcomes and limitations: Likely technical artifact: a cluster of highly shared sequence variants. Fewer than 200 TCR beta chains were listed as cytomegalovirus-associated.

Primers included in the PCR were 60 Vbeta and 13 Jbeta primers. The method was immunoSEQ multiplex PCR; TCRdb's version includes in-frame clones alone and lacks a portion of them. This repertoire shows about 200,000 clones, roughly four fifths found once; its top ten account for about 1.8%. This clonotype was obtained from a man aged 18-30 years in good health and CMV-seronegative. The chain links TRBV4-1 to TRBJ2-7, with TRBD1 matching 8 bases. The sample taken for sequencing was PBMCs. CDR3 coding DNA: TGCGCCAGCAGCCAACAGGGGGCCGACGAGCAGTACTTC. Its translation is CASSQQGADEQYF.